This paragraph covers one T cell receptor beta chain sequence. These data belong to a study of Ad26.COV2.S vaccination and SARS-CoV-2 variants. On the study more broadly: Donor participated within the Ad26.COV2.S arm of the COV1001 trial. Intramuscular Ad26.COV2.S doses were given once or twice, 56 days apart.

Treatment in this sample: about 20 received Ad26.COV2.S at low or high dose, single or two shots; about 5 received placebo; per-sample allocation not given. On day 63 after the first injection, vaccine and placebo recipients gave samples. This Boston cohort included adults aged 18-55 years. It was Wuhan-strain SARS-CoV-2 spike that the Ad26 vaccine vector expressed. Profiled with immunoSEQ multiplex PCR; TCRdb holds only in-frame clones, not every one. The sample has a few hundred thousand clones, around 91% seen once. Sequenced material: peripheral blood, taken in a trial of Ad26.COV2.S vaccine versus placebo. The origin of this receptor is a person between 18 and 65 years old who received the Ad26.COV2.S COVID-19 vaccine or a placebo.

The CDR3 here is CASSSSGQGNTEAFF. The CDR3 bases are TGTGCCAGCAGCTCCTCGGGACAGGGGAACACTGAAGCTTTCTTT. The chain joins TRBV9 to TRBJ1-1, with 9 bases that match TRBD1. Trimming cost V 4 bases and J 1 base; bases outside gene matches: 5. CDR1 is SGDLS and CDR2 is YYNGEE in the germline V gene. The CDR3 runs to 15 residues.